This is a list of T cell receptor beta chains from one sample in a study of blood T cells in healthy people across ages. Via MiXCR, TCRdb re-called the 5' RACE reads, giving one row per CDR3 protein. The profile shows nearly 1 million distinct CDR3 sequences, 51% of them singletons. The sequenced material came from blood. These receptors were collected from a woman aged 55-70 years in good health. Each CDR3 is given with its conserved first and last residue. D genes are given only for firm matches. Clone size is not always given. Where it is, it says once, few, many or a class for expanded clones.

clone_size cdr3_length j_call d_call v_call cdr3_aa cdr3_nt
NA 13 TRBJ2-7 NA TRBV12-3/TRBV12-4 CASSLGPVYEQYF TGTGCCAGCAGTTTGGGGCCAGTCTACGAGCAGTACTTC
NA 14 TRBJ1-6 TRBD1 TRBV7-2 CASTGTGGISPLHF TGTGCCAGCACCGGAACAGGGGGAATTTCACCCCTCCACTTT
NA 17 TRBJ2-7 TRBD2 TRBV7-6 CASSLVSPGLGPYEQYF TGTGCCAGCAGCTTAGTGTCACCGGGACTAGGCCCCTACGAGCAGTACTTC
NA 13 TRBJ1-1 NA TRBV5-8 CASSFREHTEAFF TGTGCCAGCAGCTTCAGGGAACACACTGAAGCTTTCTTT
NA 13 TRBJ2-7 NA TRBV29-1 CNVEDPVSYEQYF TGCAACGTTGAAGATCCAGTTTCCTACGAGCAGTACTTC
NA 16 TRBJ2-3 NA TRBV4-1 CASSQVGGTSTDTQYF TGCGCCAGCAGCCAAGTGGGCGGAACTAGCACAGATACGCAGTATTTT
NA 12 TRBJ1-1 NA TRBV12-3/TRBV12-4 CASSPRSDEAFF TGTGCCAGCAGCCCAAGGAGTGATGAAGCTTTCTTT
few 16 TRBJ2-1 TRBD2 TRBV20-1 CSAFGNGRAFHHEQFF TGCAGTGCTTTTGGCAACGGGAGGGCCTTTCATCATGAGCAGTTCTTC
NA 18 TRBJ1-4 NA TRBV6-2/TRBV6-3 CASGTARGGTSWDEKLFF TGTGCCAGCGGTACCGCACGGGGAGGAACGTCGTGGGATGAAAAACTGTTTTTT
NA 17 TRBJ2-3 TRBD2 TRBV7-6 CASSSRGSGKSTDTQYF TGTGCCAGCAGCTCCCGGGGGAGCGGGAAGAGCACAGATACGCAGTATTTT
NA 17 TRBJ2-6 NA TRBV4-1 CASSQRQTNSGANVLTF TGCGCCAGCAGCCAGCGACAGACCAACTCTGGGGCCAACGTCCTGACTTTC
NA 14 TRBJ1-5 NA TRBV12-3/TRBV12-4 CASSLRYSNQPQHF TGTGCCAGCAGTTTACGCTATAGCAATCAGCCCCAGCATTTT
few 16 TRBJ2-7 NA TRBV28 CASRPPLGTWAYEQYF TGTGCCAGCAGGCCGCCGCTGGGAACTTGGGCCTACGAGCAGTACTTC
NA 13 TRBJ2-1 TRBD2 TRBV29-1 CSARTSGVFEQFF TGCAGCGCCAGGACTAGCGGTGTTTTTGAGCAGTTCTTC
NA 16 TRBJ2-5 TRBD2 TRBV7-2 CASSLVAGVLVETQYF TGTGCCAGCAGCTTAGTAGCGGGAGTATTGGTAGAGACCCAGTACTTC
few 14 TRBJ2-7 NA TRBV29-1 CSVESQEGTYEQYF TGCAGCGTTGAGTCCCAGGAGGGGACCTACGAGCAGTACTTC
NA 14 TRBJ2-7 NA TRBV5-1 CASSLVDKPYEQYF TGCGCCAGCAGCTTGGTCGACAAACCCTACGAGCAGTACTTC
NA 13 TRBJ1-4 NA TRBV12-3/TRBV12-4 CASTGRRNEKLFF TGTGCCAGCACGGGGAGGAGGAATGAAAAACTGTTTTTT
NA 14 TRBJ1-6 NA TRBV2 CASSVLQGNSPLHF TGTGCCAGCAGTGTCCTGCAGGGGAATTCACCCCTCCACTTT
NA 13 TRBJ2-7 NA TRBV10-3 CAINDGTPREQYF TGTGCCATCAATGACGGGACCCCTCGGGAGCAGTACTTC
once 16 TRBJ2-1 TRBD2 TRBV3-1 CASSPSELAGLNEQFF TGTGCCAGCAGCCCTAGCGAGCTAGCGGGACTAAATGAGCAGTTCTTC
few 13 TRBJ2-7 NA TRBV7-2 CASSFRAAYEQYF TGTGCCAGCAGCTTTCGCGCGGCCTACGAGCAGTACTTC
NA 16 TRBJ2-7 NA TRBV11-2 CASSLGTGRVAYEQYF TGTGCCAGCAGCTTGGGTACGGGCAGGGTGGCCTACGAGCAGTACTTC
few 14 TRBJ2-7 TRBD2 TRBV10-3 CAISRLAGRNEQYF TGTGCCATCAGTCGACTAGCGGGACGGAACGAGCAGTACTTC
NA 15 TRBJ2-3 TRBD2 TRBV5-5 CASSFLAGEADTQYF TGTGCCAGCAGCTTCCTAGCGGGAGAGGCAGATACGCAGTATTTT
few 12 TRBJ2-3 NA TRBV12-3/TRBV12-4 CASSVPRGTQYF TGTGCCAGCAGTGTACCGCGGGGTACGCAGTATTTT
few 14 TRBJ2-5 NA TRBV18 CASSPPGPMETQYF TGTGCCAGCTCACCACCGGGCCCCATGGAGACCCAGTACTTC
NA 16 TRBJ1-1 NA TRBV27 CASSFSRGTKNTEAFF TGTGCCAGCAGTTTTAGTAGGGGGACAAAGAACACTGAAGCTTTCTTT
NA 15 TRBJ2-1 NA TRBV6-6 CASSLTDLAYNEQFF TGTGCCAGCAGTTTGACGGACTTAGCCTACAATGAGCAGTTCTTC
once 14 TRBJ2-2 NA TRBV29-1 CSGWTSRNTGELFF TGCAGCGGATGGACGTCTAGGAACACCGGGGAGCTGTTTTTT
few 16 TRBJ2-3 TRBD2 TRBV11-2 CASSLDSGLATDTQYF TGTGCCAGCAGCTTAGATTCGGGACTAGCAACAGATACGCAGTATTTT
NA 14 TRBJ2-7 TRBD2 TRBV12-3/TRBV12-4 CASRGTSGTSEQYF TGTGCCAGCAGAGGGACTAGCGGTACGTCCGAGCAGTACTTC
few 12 TRBJ2-7 NA TRBV28 CASRLGFYEQYF TGTGCCAGCAGGCTCGGCTTCTACGAGCAGTACTTC
once 17 TRBJ2-7 NA TRBV28 CASSLFFWGSENYEQYF TGTGCCAGCAGTTTATTTTTCTGGGGCTCGGAGAACTACGAGCAGTACTTC
NA 12 TRBJ2-7 NA TRBV5-5 CASRRTLYEQYF TGTGCCAGCAGGCGGACCCTCTACGAGCAGTACTTC
NA 15 TRBJ2-1 NA TRBV7-3 CASRQSPGGYNEQFF TGTGCCAGCAGGCAAAGCCCAGGGGGGTACAATGAGCAGTTCTTC
many 13 TRBJ2-7 TRBD2 TRBV7-9 CASSPSGTYEQYF TGTGCCAGCAGTCCTAGCGGGACCTACGAGCAGTACTTC
NA 15 TRBJ1-5 NA TRBV4-3 CASSQGRHSNQPQHF TGCGCCAGCAGCCAAGGGCGGCATAGCAATCAGCCCCAGCATTTT
NA 14 TRBJ2-5 TRBD1 TRBV10-3 CAINDWAGTGEQYF TGTGCCATCAATGATTGGGCGGGGACAGGGGAGCAGTACTTC
NA 15 TRBJ2-1 TRBD2 TRBV9 CASSVGGGMYNEQFF TGTGCCAGCAGCGTTGGGGGAGGGATGTACAATGAGCAGTTCTTC
NA 15 TRBJ2-3 NA TRBV20-1 CSAVGVGGATDTQYF TGCAGTGCCGTAGGGGTTGGCGGGGCCACAGATACGCAGTATTTT
NA 13 TRBJ1-2 NA TRBV11-2 CASSMGPGYGYTF TGTGCCAGCAGCATGGGACCGGGCTATGGCTACACCTTC